These T cell receptor beta chains were read from a single sample in a study of PD-1 blockade in classical Hodgkin lymphoma. The table came from immunoSEQ multiplex PCR; TCRdb's copy has only in-frame clones and leaves some out. The sample shows around 19,000 clones, 73% of them seen only once. Source: peripheral blood mononuclear cells (PBMCs), taken before the second cycle of nivolumab. The receptors here all came from a human donor with classical Hodgkin lymphoma. CDR3s include the opening cysteine and the closing phenylalanine or tryptophan. D genes are given only for firm matches. Rows give clone size only sometimes, using once, few, many, or a class for an expanded clone.

d_call,j_call,clone_size,v_call,cdr3_aa,cdr3_nt
-,TRBJ2-1,-,TRBV7-2,CASSLARYNEQFF,TGTGCCAGCAGCTTAGCGAGGTACAATGAGCAGTTCTTC
TRBD1,TRBJ2-1,-,TRBV4-1,CASSHAGTGKDNEQFF,TGCGCCAGCAGCCACGCCGGGACAGGGAAGGACAATGAGCAGTTCTTC
-,TRBJ2-1,few,TRBV7-6,CASSPGVSSYNEQFF,TGTGCCAGCAGCCCGGGGGTAAGCTCCTACAATGAGCAGTTCTTC
-,TRBJ1-3,-,TRBV6-1,CASRLGSFSGNTIYF,TGTGCCAGCAGGTTAGGCTCCTTCTCTGGAAACACCATATATTTT
TRBD2,TRBJ2-4,-,TRBV5-1,CASSSNPGLAGQAKNIQYF,TGCGCCAGCAGCTCCAATCCGGGACTAGCGGGACAAGCCAAAAACATTCAGTACTTC
TRBD1,TRBJ2-2,few,TRBV5-1,CASSPGQGNTGELFF,TGCGCCAGCTCGCCGGGACAGGGTAACACCGGGGAGCTGTTTTTT
-,TRBJ2-7,-,TRBV28,CASTRGTAPGEQYF,TGTGCCAGCACCCGAGGGACTGCGCCGGGCGAGCAGTACTTC
-,TRBJ1-2,-,TRBV30,CAWAPGLQLWDYGYTF,TGTGCCTGGGCCCCCGGGCTCCAACTCTGGGACTATGGCTACACCTTC
-,TRBJ2-1,-,TRBV28,CASSLAPSSYNEQFF,TGTGCCAGCAGTTTAGCTCCCAGCTCCTACAATGAGCAGTTCTTC
-,TRBJ2-2,-,TRBV15,CATSRAFPGDNTGELFF,TGTGCCACCAGCAGAGCGTTTCCAGGGGACAACACCGGGGAGCTGTTTTTT
-,TRBJ2-2,-,TRBV7-9,CASSLSFRGTNTGELFF,TGTGCCAGCAGCTTATCCTTCCGCGGGACGAACACCGGGGAGCTGTTTTTT
-,TRBJ2-1,few,TRBV6-6,CASSFREGRNEQFF,TGTGCCAGCAGTTTCCGAGAGGGTCGCAATGAGCAGTTCTTC
-,TRBJ1-1,-,TRBV11-2,CASSTQSVGTEAFF,TGTGCCAGCAGCACCCAAAGCGTTGGCACTGAAGCTTTCTTT
TRBD1,TRBJ2-5,-,TRBV6-1,CASSEAGTVVTQYF,TGTGCCAGCAGTGAAGCAGGGACAGTGGTGACCCAGTACTTC
-,TRBJ1-1,few,TRBV18,CASSHRVNTEAFF,TGTGCCAGCTCCCACAGAGTGAACACTGAAGCTTTCTTT
-,TRBJ2-1,-,TRBV18,CASFPGGGDEQFF,TGTGCCAGTTTCCCCGGCGGAGGGGATGAGCAGTTCTTC
-,TRBJ2-7,-,TRBV7-6,CASSLTKGYEQYF,TGTGCCAGCAGCTTAACAAAAGGCTACGAGCAGTACTTC
-,TRBJ2-5,few,TRBV4-1,CASSQEPSLVETQYF,TGCGCCAGCAGCCAAGAACCCAGTTTGGTCGAGACCCAGTACTTC
TRBD2,TRBJ2-1,-,TRBV7-2,CASSLEGTSGRYNNEQFF,TGTGCCAGCAGCTTAGAGGGGACTAGCGGGAGGTATAACAATGAGCAGTTCTTC
-,TRBJ1-5,few,TRBV19,CASSMSGFQGMRSNQPQHF,TGTGCCAGTAGTATGTCGGGGTTCCAGGGGATGCGGAGCAATCAGCCCCAGCATTTT
-,TRBJ2-7,-,TRBV27,CASSFGVLSYEQYF,TGTGCCAGCAGTTTTGGGGTCCTCTCCTACGAGCAGTACTTC
-,TRBJ1-1,few,TRBV18,CASSTFGTENTEAFF,TGTGCCAGCTCAACCTTTGGGACCGAGAACACTGAAGCTTTCTTT
-,TRBJ2-7,few,TRBV7-9,CASSARGRLYEQYF,TGTGCCAGCAGCGCTAGGGGGAGGTTATACGAGCAGTACTTC
-,TRBJ1-4,-,TRBV9,CASSHSGATNEKLFF,TGTGCCAGCAGCCATTCAGGTGCAACTAATGAAAAACTGTTTTTT
-,TRBJ2-2,-,TRBV28,CASSRPGELFF,TGTGCCAGCAGCCGTCCTGGGGAGCTGTTTTTT
-,TRBJ2-1,-,TRBV27,CASRRNNEQFF,TGTGCCAGCAGGCGAAACAATGAGCAGTTCTTC
-,TRBJ2-1,-,TRBV5-6,CASSSSTKPYNEQFF,TGTGCCAGCAGCTCATCGACGAAGCCATACAATGAGCAGTTCTTC
-,TRBJ2-3,once,TRBV19,CASSIKGGTDTQYF,TGTGCCAGTAGTATCAAAGGGGGCACAGATACGCAGTATTTT
TRBD1,TRBJ2-7,medium-sized,TRBV6-5,CASSTGTGREQYF,TGTGCCAGCAGTACCGGGACAGGGCGTGAGCAGTACTTC
-,TRBJ2-1,few,TRBV5-5,CASSLSLSASYNEQFF,TGTGCCAGCAGCTTGTCCCTTAGCGCCTCCTACAATGAGCAGTTCTTC
TRBD2,TRBJ2-2,-,TRBV4-1,CASSPTSGNTGELFF,TGCGCCAGCAGCCCTACTAGCGGGAACACCGGGGAGCTGTTTTTT
-,TRBJ1-1,-,TRBV28,CASSFSAGTEAFF,TGTGCCAGCAGTTTCTCCGCGGGCACTGAAGCTTTCTTT
-,TRBJ1-1,few,TRBV13,CASSSPTGQPEAFF,TGTGCCAGCAGCTCCCCAACGGGACAACCTGAAGCTTTCTTT
-,TRBJ1-4,-,TRBV6-1,CASSTGKTNEKLFF,TGTGCCAGCAGCACAGGGAAGACTAATGAAAAACTGTTTTTT
-,TRBJ2-7,few,TRBV7-8,CASSFSGTHLSYEQYF,TGTGCCAGCAGCTTCTCCGGGACACATCTCTCCTACGAGCAGTACTTC
-,TRBJ1-4,few,TRBV6-5,CASSQGGYELFF,TGTGCCAGCAGTCAAGGAGGGTATGAACTGTTTTTT
-,TRBJ2-3,-,TRBV7-8,CASSLVTPGTGDTQYF,TGTGCCAGCAGCTTAGTTACTCCCGGGACCGGGGATACGCAGTATTTT
-,TRBJ2-1,-,TRBV29-1,CSVVPDYNEQFF,TGCAGCGTTGTACCAGATTACAATGAGCAGTTCTTC
-,TRBJ2-5,-,TRBV19,CATQGPETQYF,TGTGCCACCCAGGGCCCAGAGACCCAGTACTTC
-,TRBJ2-1,-,TRBV11-2,CASIKAGGESYNEQFF,TGTGCCAGCATCAAAGCGGGCGGGGAGTCCTACAATGAGCAGTTCTTC
TRBD2,TRBJ2-5,-,TRBV29-1,CSAVEGRSGSRETQYF,TGCAGCGCCGTCGAGGGACGTAGCGGGAGCAGAGAGACCCAGTACTTC
-,TRBJ2-5,-,TRBV7-8,CASSLVENLVETQYF,TGTGCCAGCAGCTTAGTGGAGAACCTTGTTGAGACCCAGTACTTC
TRBD2,TRBJ2-7,few,TRBV4-1,CASSQGERGTYEQYF,TGCGCCAGCAGCCAAGGGGAGCGGGGGACCTACGAGCAGTACTTC
TRBD1,TRBJ1-3,-,TRBV27,CASRARTGGNTIYF,TGTGCCAGCAGAGCTAGGACAGGGGGAAACACCATATATTTT
-,TRBJ2-2,-,TRBV10-3,CAISDILFTGELFF,TGTGCCATCAGTGACATTCTTTTCACCGGGGAGCTGTTTTTT